This record concerns one T cell receptor (beta chain) sequence. This clone showed up just a few times. No antigen is known for it. There are no base qualities to consult, and no much larger clone falls within one base. The CDR3 runs 17 amino acids, cysteine and phenylalanine included. The sequence is cut down to CDR3 DNA, 51 bases in frame from base 1. The germline V gene supplies CDR1 LGHNA and CDR2 YSLEER. Germline trimming: 4 bases from V, 0 bases from J; junction bases outside gene matches: 8. These data come from a study of cytomegalovirus exposure and HLA in healthy donors (dated by TCRdb to 2016 to 2017). As for the study more broadly: In an earlier analysis of approximately 640 of the donors, approximately 260 Gb of sequence data and 120 million or so unique TCR beta sequences from roughly 180 million T cells were reported. A later genetic analysis used genome-wide SNP genotypes for about 65% of the roughly 700 donors, treating that subset as a discovery cohort. To predict cytomegalovirus infection status, the study brought together high-throughput TCR immunosequencing, statistical association of individual TCRs with disease status, and machine learning. Typing coverage varied by locus: about 620-640 donors for A, B, C, DRB1 and DQB1; more than 500 for DQA1; about 600 for DPA1; approximately 470 for DPB1. Both class I and class II loci were covered by HLA typing, at four-digit resolution. The study profiled the T cell repertoires of under 850 subjects by immunosequencing and related them to cytomegalovirus serostatus. Alongside the repertoire data, information on donor age, sex, ethnicity and CMV serostatus was compiled. Rather than using new phenotypic data, the later analysis identified candidate immune exposures from TCR beta sequences and from how often those sequences occurred across donors. Around 320 gigabases of sequencing data and around 87 million unique TCR sequences were included in an early release covering under 650 HLA-typed donors. In an earlier analysis of over 550 of the donors, high-throughput TCR beta sequencing was used to judge whether each TCR beta V gene segment behaved as functional or pseudogenic. The aim of the study was to test whether cataloging public T cell receptors could identify signatures of past pathogen exposure. Of the 350 to 450 genotyped donors, around 81% fell in the genetic ancestry cluster associated with self-reported Caucasian donors. On average, roughly 250,000 unique TCR beta nucleotide sequences were sequenced per donor among a few hundred genotyped donors of the cohort, with roughly 19% of those sequences being non-productive. All discovery cohort repertoires had been generated using a single sequencing platform. Along with the approximately 700-subject first cohort, a separate validation cohort of some 130 different subjects was used. About five DR-DQ haplotypes were handled as single units for association and clustering because linkage in the cohort was strong. A later analysis re-analyzed previously published TCR beta repertoires from hundreds of donors and added high-resolution HLA genotyping to study TCR occurrence patterns. Overall study outcomes, separate from this receptor: The classifier was reported to diagnose cytomegalovirus status with high specificity and sensitivity in both the original cohort and the validation cohort. In a later analysis, HLA-associated TCR beta chains showed more clonal expansion and lower generation probabilities than non-associated chains that were equally common. In vitro tests confirmed that a few of the cytomegalovirus-associated TCR beta chains recognize cytomegalovirus antigens. Linkage disequilibrium might explain the correlated functional status among segregating V segments, but an unknown experimental factor could not be excluded. Across donors, most TCR sequences were observed very rarely, whereas some public TCRs were present in many individuals. In a later analysis, several top co-occurrence clusters were reported to appear linked to parvovirus B19, influenza, CMV and Epstein-Barr virus. The cohort was sequenced for TCR beta chains only, and without alpha or paired-chain data the features that could be detected were limited. The study listed 170 or so TCR beta chains as associated with cytomegalovirus. In a later genetic analysis, fewer N-insertions in productive TCRs were reported among donors in an Asian-associated ancestry cluster than the roughly 700-donor mean. Sequencing depth was assumed to be roughly uniform across donors in the presence/absence analyses, though that assumption may not hold. A later analysis found that TCR association rates varied across HLA loci, with DRB1 alleles showing the most associated TCRs and HLA-C alleles the fewest. In an earlier analysis of fewer than 750 of the donors, most TCR beta V segments were observed in productive rearrangements about 87% or about 30% of the time, broadly matching IMGT annotations. CMV serostatus was the only immune exposure information available for the cohort. Specific HLA alleles were associated with 15,000 to 20,000 TCR beta sequences at a false discovery rate of 0.05 in a later analysis. Strong co-occurrence of HLA alleles, especially DR and DQ, made assigning TCR associations to individual alleles difficult. Because some donors lacked HLA typing at each locus, the association tests relied only on the typed subset. A further reported finding was that TCR beta sequences accurately predicted the HLA-A and HLA-B alleles for most subjects in the first cohort. The authors suggested that the approach could potentially be generalized to other disease states and immunological phenotypes. The earlier analysis of 587 of the donors excluded roughly 16 rarely observed V segments, including chromosome 9 orphons, because counts were too low. Most CMV-associated TCR beta chains appeared to be HLA-restricted in a later analysis, and the HLA associations seemed to be driven largely by CMV exposure. The sequencing pipeline was judged likely to have produced a cluster of highly shared sequence variants as a technical artifact. Some IMGT-functional V segments, including TRBV6-2 and TRBV6-3, could not be told apart with the 87-base-pair reads, so those segments were excluded. In a later genetic analysis, a missense DCLRE1C variant was associated with V-gene and J-gene trimming of TCR beta chains, and the association was replicated in an independent cohort.

In total, about 650 healthy bone marrow donors made up the cohort. All cohort members were sampled while nominally healthy, although unrecorded immune exposures were likely present. The donor tested CMV seropositive, placing the donor among the roughly 300 seropositive members of the cohort. A peripheral blood sample was collected from each donor, and TCR beta sequencing was performed on peripheral blood mononuclear cells. The Qiagen DNeasy Blood Extraction Kit was used to extract genomic DNA from the blood cell samples. Libraries were made using the immunoSEQ multiplex PCR assay. A mixture of 60 forward primers for TCR Vbeta segments and 13 reverse primers for TCR Jbeta segments was used in the multiplex PCR. Amplification of the CDR3 region of rearranged TCR beta genes was performed with a multiplex PCR assay on genomic DNA. The amplified TCR beta libraries were sequenced on the Illumina HiSeq System as 87-base-pair reads. Regarding the original processing steps: A later analysis counted approximately 76 million unique TCR beta chains across the 666 repertoires, and around 9.9 million of these chains were shared by at least two donors. Raw reads were error-corrected and collapsed into unique sequences by a nearest-neighbor algorithm in which closely related sequences were merged to remove PCR and sequencing errors. V, D and J gene segments were assigned by aligning CDR3 sequences to IMGT reference sequences. For a sequence to be retained, a match of at least six nucleotides to both a V gene segment and a J gene segment was required. Rearrangements were called productive when the CDR3 lacked stop codons and stayed in frame with V and J; all others were non-productive. Following IMGT convention, CDR3 was defined as the stretch from the second conserved V-encoded cysteine to the conserved J-encoded phenylalanine. The earlier analysis of 587 of the donors excluded sequences that lacked an unambiguous match to a single V gene segment. An earlier analysis of about 600 of the donors called V segments functional above 56.7% productive rearrangements and segregating when the between-donor standard deviation exceeded 5%. A statistical classification framework was developed to diagnose cytomegalovirus status using the catalog of TCR beta chain sequences. V and J gene assignment, in a later analysis, came from comparing TCR nucleotide sequences with IMGT/GENE-DB human TR gene sequences. The TCRdist pipeline was used in a later analysis to assign CDR3 sequences and most-parsimonious VDJ recombination scenarios. In a later analysis, each TCR beta chain was defined by its CDR3 amino acid sequence together with its V-gene family, and reads without a unique V-gene family were excluded. In a later analysis, fewer than 650 highly shared, low-generation-probability nucleotide sequences were removed to address suspected cross-contamination and a sequencing artifact. In a later analysis, a clonal expansion index was calculated for each public chain from normalized within-repertoire ranks of inferred template counts. A later analysis computed generation probabilities with a VDJ recombination model fitted to out-of-frame rearrangements, and checked the results against IGoR. A later analysis scored TCR-TCR, TCR-HLA and TCR-CMV co-occurrence with hypergeometric tests, applying a repertoire-size bias correction to TCR pairs. False discovery rates were estimated in a later analysis by permuting HLA or CMV assignments 20 times. In a later analysis, co-occurring TCRs were grouped with DBSCAN, and TCRdist sequence similarity was added when clustering was performed within HLA-allele-positive subsets. For co-occurrence clustering, repertoires with fewer than 30,000 or more than 120,000 public chains were excluded, along with 4 to 6 repertoires with anomalous nucleotide sharing. Held by TCRdb, this immuneACCESS table contains in-frame sequences only and omits some clones. Under half of the omission traces to an unresolved V gene where checked; the cause of the rest is unknown. V and J calls plus clone size are reproduced from that table; the DNA served to infer D and trimming. The sample data list over 100,000 clones, and just under 70% of these were observed just once. About 9% of the sample is in the top ten clones.

The sequenced sample consisted of PBMCs. This receptor was obtained from a man in his thirties or forties in good health and CMV-seropositive. Recombination connected TRBV4-3 to TRBJ2-2, with 7 junctional bases fitting TRBD1. This receptor carries the CDR3 CASSRAGGQANTGELFF. The DNA sequence is as follows: TGCGCCAGCAGCCGGGCAGGGGGTCAGGCGAACACCGGGGAGCTGTTTTTT.